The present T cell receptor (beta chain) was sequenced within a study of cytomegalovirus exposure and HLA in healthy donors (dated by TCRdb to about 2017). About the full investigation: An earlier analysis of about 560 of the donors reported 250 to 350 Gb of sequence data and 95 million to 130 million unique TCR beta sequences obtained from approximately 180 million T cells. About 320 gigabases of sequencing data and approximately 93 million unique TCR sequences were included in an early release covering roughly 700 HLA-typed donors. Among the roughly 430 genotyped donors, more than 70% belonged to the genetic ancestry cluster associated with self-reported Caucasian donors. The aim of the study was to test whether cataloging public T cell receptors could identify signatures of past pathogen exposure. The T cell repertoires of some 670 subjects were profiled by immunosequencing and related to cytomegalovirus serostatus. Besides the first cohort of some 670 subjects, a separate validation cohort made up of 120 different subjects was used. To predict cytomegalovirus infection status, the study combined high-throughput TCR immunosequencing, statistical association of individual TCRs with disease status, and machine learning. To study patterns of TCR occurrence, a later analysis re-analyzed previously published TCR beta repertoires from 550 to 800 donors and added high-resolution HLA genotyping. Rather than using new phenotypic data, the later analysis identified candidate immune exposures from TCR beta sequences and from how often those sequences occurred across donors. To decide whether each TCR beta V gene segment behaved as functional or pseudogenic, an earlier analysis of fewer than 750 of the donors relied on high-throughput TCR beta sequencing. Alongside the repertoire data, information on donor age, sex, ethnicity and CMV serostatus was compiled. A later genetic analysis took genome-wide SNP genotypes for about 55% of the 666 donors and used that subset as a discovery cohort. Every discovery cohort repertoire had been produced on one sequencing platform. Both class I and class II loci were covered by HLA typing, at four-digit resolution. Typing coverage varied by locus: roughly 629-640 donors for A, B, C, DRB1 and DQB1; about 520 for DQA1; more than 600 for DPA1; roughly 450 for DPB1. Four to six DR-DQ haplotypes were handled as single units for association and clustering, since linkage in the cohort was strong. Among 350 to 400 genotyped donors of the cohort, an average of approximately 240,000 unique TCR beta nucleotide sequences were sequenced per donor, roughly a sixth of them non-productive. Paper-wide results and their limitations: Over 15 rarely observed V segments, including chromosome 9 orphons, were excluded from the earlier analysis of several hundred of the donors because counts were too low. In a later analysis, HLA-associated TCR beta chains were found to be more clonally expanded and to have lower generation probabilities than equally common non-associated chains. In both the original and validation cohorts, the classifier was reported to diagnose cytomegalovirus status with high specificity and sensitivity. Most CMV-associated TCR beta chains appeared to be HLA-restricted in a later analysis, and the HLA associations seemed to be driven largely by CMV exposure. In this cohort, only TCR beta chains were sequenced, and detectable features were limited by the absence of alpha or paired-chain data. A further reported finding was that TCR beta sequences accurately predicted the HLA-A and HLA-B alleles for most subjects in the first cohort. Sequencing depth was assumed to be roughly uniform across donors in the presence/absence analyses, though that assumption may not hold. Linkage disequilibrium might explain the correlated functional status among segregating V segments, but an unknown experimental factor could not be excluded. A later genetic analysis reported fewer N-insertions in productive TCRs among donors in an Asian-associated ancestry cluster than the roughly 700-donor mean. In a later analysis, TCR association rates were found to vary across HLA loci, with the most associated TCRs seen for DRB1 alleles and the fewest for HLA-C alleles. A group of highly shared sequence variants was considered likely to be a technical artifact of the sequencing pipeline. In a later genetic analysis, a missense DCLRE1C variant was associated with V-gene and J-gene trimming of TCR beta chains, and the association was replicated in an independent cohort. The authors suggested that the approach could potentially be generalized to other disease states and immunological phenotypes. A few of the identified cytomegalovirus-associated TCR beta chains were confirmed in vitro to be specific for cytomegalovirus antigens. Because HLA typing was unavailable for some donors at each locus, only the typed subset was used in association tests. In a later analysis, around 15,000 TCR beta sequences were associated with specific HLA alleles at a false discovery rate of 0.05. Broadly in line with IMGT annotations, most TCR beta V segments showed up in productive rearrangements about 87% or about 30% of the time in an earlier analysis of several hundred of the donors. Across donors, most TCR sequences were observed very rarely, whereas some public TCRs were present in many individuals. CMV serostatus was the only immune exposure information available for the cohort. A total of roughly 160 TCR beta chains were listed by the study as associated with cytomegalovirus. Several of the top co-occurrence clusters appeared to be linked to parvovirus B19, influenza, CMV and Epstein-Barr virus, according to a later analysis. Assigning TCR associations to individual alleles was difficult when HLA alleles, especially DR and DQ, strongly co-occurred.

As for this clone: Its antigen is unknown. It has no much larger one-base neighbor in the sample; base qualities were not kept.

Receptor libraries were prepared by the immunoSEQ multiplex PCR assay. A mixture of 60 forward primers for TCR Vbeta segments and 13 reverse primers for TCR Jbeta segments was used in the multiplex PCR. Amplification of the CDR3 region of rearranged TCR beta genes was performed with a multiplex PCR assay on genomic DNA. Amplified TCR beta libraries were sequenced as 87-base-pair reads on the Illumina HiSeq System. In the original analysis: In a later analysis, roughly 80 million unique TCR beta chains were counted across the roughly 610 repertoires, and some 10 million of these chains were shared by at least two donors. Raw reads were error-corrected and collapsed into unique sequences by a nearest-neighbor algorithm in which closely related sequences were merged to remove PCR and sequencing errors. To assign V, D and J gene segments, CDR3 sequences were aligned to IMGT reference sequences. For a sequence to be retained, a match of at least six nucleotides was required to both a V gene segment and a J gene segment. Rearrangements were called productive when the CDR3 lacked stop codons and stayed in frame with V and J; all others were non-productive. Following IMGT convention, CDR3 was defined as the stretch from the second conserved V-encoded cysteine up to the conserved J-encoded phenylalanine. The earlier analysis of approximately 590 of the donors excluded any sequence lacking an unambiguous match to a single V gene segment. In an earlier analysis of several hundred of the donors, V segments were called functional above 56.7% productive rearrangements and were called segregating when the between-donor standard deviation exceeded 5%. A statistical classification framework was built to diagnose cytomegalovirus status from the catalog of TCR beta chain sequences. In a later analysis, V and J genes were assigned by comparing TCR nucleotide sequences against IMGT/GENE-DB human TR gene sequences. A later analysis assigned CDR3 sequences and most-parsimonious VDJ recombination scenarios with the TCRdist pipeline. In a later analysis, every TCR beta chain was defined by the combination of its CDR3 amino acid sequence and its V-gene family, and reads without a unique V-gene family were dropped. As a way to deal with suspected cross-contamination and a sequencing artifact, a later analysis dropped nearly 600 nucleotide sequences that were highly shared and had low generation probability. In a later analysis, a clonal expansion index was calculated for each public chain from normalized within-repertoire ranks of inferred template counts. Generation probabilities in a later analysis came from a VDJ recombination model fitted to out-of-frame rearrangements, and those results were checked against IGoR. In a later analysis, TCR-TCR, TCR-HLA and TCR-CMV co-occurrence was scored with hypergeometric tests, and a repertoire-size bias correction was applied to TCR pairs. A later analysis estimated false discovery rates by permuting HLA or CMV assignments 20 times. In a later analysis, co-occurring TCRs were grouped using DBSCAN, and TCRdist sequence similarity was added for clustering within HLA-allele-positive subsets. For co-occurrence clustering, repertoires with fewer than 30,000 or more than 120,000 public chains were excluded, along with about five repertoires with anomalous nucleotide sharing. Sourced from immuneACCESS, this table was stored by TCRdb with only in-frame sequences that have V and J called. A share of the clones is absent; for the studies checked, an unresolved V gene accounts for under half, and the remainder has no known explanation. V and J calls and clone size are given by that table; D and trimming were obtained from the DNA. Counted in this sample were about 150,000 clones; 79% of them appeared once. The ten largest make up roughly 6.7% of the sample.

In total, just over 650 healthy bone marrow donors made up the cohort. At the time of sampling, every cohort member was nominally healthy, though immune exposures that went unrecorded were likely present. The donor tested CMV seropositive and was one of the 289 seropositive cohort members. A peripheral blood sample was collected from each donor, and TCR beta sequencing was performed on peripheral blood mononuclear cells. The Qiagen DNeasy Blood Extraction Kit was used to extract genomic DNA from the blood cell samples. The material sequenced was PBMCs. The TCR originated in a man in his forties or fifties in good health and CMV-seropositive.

The CDR3 sequence is CASSRRTGENEQFF. The DNA reads TGTGCCAGCAGCCGTCGGACAGGGGAAAATGAGCAGTTCTTC. Recombination linked TRBV28 to TRBJ2-1; TRBD1 agrees with 9 junctional bases. CDR1 MDHEN and CDR2 SYDVKM are derived from the germline V gene. V is pruned by 6 bases and J by 7 bases, leaving 7 bases of the junction without a gene match. The CDR3 goes from the cysteine to the phenylalanine over 14 residues. This entry keeps only the CDR3 DNA: 42 bases, framed from base 1.